This TCR beta chain derives from a study of sequential checkpoint blockade in melanoma. At the level of the study: Arm A got nivolumab then ipilimumab; arm B the reverse, 1:1. Both treatment sequences were followed by maintenance nivolumab.

The germline V and J ends were trimmed by 3 bases and 8 bases, with 16 bases remaining between them. The CDR3 sequence is 14 residues long. The germline V gene has CDR1 SEHNR and CDR2 FQNEAQ (reference sequence). Here immunoSEQ multiplex PCR was the method, and the copy in TCRdb shows in-frame clones only, minus some. The sample yields some 20,000 clones, under 60% seen once. Stated treatment: randomized to nivolumab then ipilimumab (arm A) or the reverse (arm B). No patient had prior DNA-damaging chemotherapy. Sorted cells were live CD3+CD8+, lacking CD19 and CD56, from PBMCs. The rearrangement links TRBV7-9 to TRBJ1-2; a weak D match, TRBD1 (6 bases). This clonotype originated in a human donor with melanoma. Sequenced here: CD8+ T cells sorted from blood (inferred from file names), sampled from a patient given nivolumab and ipilimumab in sequence. The CDR3 region has the DNA TGTGCCAGCAGCTTTGGGGCAGGGGTTATCGGCTACACCTTC. This sequence encodes CASSFGAGVIGYTF.